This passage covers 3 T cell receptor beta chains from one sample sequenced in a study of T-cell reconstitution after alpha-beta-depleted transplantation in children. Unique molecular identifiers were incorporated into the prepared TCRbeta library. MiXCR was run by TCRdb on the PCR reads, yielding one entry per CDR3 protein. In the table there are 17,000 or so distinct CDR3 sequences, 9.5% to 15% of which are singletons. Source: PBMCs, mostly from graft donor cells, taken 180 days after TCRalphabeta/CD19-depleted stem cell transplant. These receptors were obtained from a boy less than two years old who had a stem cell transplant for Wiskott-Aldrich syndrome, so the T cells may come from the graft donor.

Written as DNA, the CDR3 is TGTGCCACCAGCAGGGGGGGTAGTGGGGGAGAGCAGTACTTC. It translates to CATSRGGSGGEQYF. This chain connects TRBV15 to TRBJ2-7, with D perhaps matching TRBD2 (6 bases). The V and J ends lost 3 bases and 7 bases respectively, with 16 bases between them. The V gene's germline CDR1 is LNHNV and CDR2 YYDKDF (reference sequence). There are 14 residues in the CDR3.

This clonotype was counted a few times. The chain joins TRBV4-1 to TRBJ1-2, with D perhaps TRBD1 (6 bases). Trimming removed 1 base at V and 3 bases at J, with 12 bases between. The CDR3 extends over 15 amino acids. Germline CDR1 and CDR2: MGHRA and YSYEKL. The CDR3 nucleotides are TGCGCCAGCAGCCAAGGCGGGGGCGCATACTATGGCTACACCTTC. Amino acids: CASSQGGGAYYGYTF.

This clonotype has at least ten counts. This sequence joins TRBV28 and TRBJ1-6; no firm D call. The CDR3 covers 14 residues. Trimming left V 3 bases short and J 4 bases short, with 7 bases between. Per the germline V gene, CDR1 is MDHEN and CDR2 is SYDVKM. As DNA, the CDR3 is TGTGCCAGCAGTTTCCAGTCGTATAATTCACCCCTCCACTTT. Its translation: CASSFQSYNSPLHF.